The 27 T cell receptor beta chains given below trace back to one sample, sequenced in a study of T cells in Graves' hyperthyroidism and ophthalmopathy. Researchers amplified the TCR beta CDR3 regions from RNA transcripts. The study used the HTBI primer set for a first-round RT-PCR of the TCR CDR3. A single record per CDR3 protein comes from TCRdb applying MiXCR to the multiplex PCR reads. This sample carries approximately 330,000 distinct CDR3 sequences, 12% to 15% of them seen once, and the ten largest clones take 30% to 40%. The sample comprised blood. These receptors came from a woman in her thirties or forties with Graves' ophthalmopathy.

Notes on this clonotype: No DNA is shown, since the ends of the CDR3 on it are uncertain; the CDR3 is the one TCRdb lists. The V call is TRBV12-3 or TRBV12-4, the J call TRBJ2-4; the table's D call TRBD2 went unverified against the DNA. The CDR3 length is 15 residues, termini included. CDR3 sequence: CASSLFGGGTNIQCF.

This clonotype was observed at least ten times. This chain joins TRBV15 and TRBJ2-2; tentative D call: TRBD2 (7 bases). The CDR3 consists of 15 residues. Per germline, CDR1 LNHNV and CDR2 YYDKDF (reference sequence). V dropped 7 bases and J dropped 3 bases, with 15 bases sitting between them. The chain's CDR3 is CATTRGGGYTGELFF. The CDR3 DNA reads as TGTGCCACCACCCGAGGGGGAGGGTACACCGGGGAGCTGTTTTTT.

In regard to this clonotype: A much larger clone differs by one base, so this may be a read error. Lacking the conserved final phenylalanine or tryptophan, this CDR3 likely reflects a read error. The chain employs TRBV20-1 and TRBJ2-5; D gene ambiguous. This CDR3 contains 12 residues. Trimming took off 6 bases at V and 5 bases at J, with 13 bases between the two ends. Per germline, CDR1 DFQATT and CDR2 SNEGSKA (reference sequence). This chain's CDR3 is CSATGQRETQYL. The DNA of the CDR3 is TGCAGTGCCACGGGCCAGAGGGAGACCCAGTACCTC.

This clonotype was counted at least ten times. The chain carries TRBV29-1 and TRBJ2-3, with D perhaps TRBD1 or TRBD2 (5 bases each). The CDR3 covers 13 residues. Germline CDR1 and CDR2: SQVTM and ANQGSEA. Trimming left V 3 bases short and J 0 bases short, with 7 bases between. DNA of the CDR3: TGCAGCGTTGACCGGGACAGCACAGATACGCAGTATTTT. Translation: CSVDRDSTDTQYF.

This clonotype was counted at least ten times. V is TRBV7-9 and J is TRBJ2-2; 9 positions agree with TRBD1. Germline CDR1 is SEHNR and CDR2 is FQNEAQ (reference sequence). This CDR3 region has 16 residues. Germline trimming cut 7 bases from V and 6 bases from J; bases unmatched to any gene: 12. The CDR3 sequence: CASTLTGQGMSGELFF. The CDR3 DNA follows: TGTGCCAGCACCCTCACGGGACAGGGAATGTCCGGGGAGCTGTTTTTT.

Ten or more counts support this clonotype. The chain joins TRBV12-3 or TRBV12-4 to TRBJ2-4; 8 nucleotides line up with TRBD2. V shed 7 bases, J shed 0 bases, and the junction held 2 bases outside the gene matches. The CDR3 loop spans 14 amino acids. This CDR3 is CASNSGGAKNIQYF. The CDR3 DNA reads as TGTGCCAGCAACAGCGGGGGAGCCAAAAACATTCAGTACTTC.

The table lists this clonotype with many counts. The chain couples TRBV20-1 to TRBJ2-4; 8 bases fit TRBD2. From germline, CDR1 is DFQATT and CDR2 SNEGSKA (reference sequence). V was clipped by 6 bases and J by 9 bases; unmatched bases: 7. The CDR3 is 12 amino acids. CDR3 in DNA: TGCAGTGCAGGCGGACTAGCTGGCATTCAGTACTTC. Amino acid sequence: CSAGGLAGIQYF.

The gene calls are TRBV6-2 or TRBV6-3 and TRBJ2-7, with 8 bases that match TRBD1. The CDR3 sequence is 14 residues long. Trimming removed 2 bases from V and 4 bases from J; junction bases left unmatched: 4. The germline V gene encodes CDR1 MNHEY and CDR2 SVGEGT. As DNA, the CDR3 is TGTGCCAGCAGTTACAGAGGACAGGGTTACGAGCAGTACTTC. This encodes CASSYRGQGYEQYF.

The CDR3 sequence is CASSPRGGSSNQPQHF. DNA of the CDR3: TGTGCCAGCAGTCCCAGGGGGGGGTCGAGCAATCAGCCCCAGCATTTT. This chain links TRBV27 with TRBJ1-5, with 7 bases fitting TRBD1. The germline V gene has CDR1 MNHEY and CDR2 SMNVEV (reference sequence). The CDR3 is 16 amino acids. Trimming at V came to 5 bases and at J to 1 base, leaving 8 bases not matched to a gene.

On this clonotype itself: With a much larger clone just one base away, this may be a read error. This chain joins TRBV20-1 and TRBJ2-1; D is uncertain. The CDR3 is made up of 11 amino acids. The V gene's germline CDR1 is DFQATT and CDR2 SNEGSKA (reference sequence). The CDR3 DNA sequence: TGCAGTGCTAGAAAGCTCAATGAGCAGCTCTTC. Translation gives CSARKLNEQLF.

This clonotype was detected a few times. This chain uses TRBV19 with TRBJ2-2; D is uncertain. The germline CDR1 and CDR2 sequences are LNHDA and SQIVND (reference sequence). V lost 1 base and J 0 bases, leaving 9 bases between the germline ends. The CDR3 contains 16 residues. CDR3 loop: CASSIVFRTNTGELFF. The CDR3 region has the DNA TGTGCCAGTAGTATAGTCTTCCGGACGAACACCGGGGAGCTGTTTTTT.

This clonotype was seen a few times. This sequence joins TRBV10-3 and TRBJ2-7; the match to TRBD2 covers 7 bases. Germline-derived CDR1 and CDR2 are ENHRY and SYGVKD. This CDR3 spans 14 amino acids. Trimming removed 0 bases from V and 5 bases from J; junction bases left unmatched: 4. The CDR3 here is CAISESRRGDEQYF. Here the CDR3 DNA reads TGTGCCATCAGTGAGTCCCGTCGGGGGGACGAGCAGTACTTC.

As DNA, the CDR3 is TGTGCCAGCAGCTCTGGACTAGCGGGATCGGAGTTCTTC. Its protein product is CASSSGLAGSEFF. V is TRBV7-6 and J is TRBJ2-1; TRBD2 agrees at 12 bases. Looked up from germline, CDR1 is SGHVS and CDR2 is FNYEAQ. The J segment lost 14 bases and the V segment lost 4 bases, leaving 6 bases of the junction unmatched. The CDR3 consists of 13 residues.

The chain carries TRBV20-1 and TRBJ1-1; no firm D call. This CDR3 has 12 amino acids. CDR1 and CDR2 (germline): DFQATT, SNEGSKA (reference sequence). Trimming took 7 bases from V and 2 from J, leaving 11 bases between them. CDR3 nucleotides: TGCAGTGGCGGGCCGAAAAACACTGAAGCTTTCTTT. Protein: CSGGPKNTEAFF.

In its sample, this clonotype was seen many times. CDR3 DNA sequence: TGTGCCAGCAGCCCGCCACTAGCGGGAGTAGGCAATGAGCAGTTCTTC. This gives the protein CASSPPLAGVGNEQFF. V usage is TRBV11-2 and J usage is TRBJ2-1, with 11 bases that match TRBD2. V was clipped by 5 bases and J by 6 bases; unmatched bases: 9. This CDR3 has 16 residues. From germline, CDR1 is SGHAT and CDR2 FQNNGV.

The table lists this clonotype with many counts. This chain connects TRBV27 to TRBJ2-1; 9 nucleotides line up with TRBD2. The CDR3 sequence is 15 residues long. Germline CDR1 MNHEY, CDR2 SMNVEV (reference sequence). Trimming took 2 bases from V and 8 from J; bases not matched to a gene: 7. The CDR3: CASSLAGGPRDEQFF. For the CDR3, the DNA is TGTGCCAGCAGTTTAGCGGGAGGGCCTAGGGATGAGCAGTTCTTC.

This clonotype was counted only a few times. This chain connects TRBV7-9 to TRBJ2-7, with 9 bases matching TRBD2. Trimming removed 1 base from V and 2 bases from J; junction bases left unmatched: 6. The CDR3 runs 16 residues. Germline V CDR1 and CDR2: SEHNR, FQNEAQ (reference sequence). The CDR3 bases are TGTGCCAGCAGCTTAGAGGCTAGCGGGATTACCTACGAGCAGTACTTC. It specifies CASSLEASGITYEQYF. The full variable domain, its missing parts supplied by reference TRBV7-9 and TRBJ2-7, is DTGVSQNPRHKITKRGQNVTFRCDPISEHNRLYWYRQTLGQGPEFLTYFQNEAQLEKSRLLSDRFSAERPKGSFSTLEIQRTEQGDSAMYLCASSLEASGITYEQYFGPGTRLTVT.

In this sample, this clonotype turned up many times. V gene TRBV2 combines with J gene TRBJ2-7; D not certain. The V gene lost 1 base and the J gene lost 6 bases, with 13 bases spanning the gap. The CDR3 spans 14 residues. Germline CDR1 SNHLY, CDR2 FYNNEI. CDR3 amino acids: CASSEGRLSREQYF. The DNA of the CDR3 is TGTGCCAGCAGTGAAGGCCGACTTTCACGCGAGCAGTACTTC. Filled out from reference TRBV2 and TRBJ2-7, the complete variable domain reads EPEVTQTPSHQVTQMGQEVILRCVPISNHLYFYWYRQILGQKVEFLVSFYNNEISEKSEIFDDQFSVERPDGSNFTLKIRSTKLEDSAMYFCASSEGRLSREQYFGPGTRLTVT.

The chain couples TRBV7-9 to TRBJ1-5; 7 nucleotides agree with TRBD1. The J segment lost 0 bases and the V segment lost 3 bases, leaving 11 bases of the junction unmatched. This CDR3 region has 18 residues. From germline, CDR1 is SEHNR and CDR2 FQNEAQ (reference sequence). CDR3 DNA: TGTGCCAGCAGCTTGGGAGAGGGGGCGGGATATAGCAATCAGCCCCAGCATTTT. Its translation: CASSLGEGAGYSNQPQHF. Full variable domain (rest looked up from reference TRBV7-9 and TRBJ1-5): DTGVSQNPRHKITKRGQNVTFRCDPISEHNRLYWYRQTLGQGPEFLTYFQNEAQLEKSRLLSDRFSAERPKGSFSTLEIQRTEQGDSAMYLCASSLGEGAGYSNQPQHFGDGTRLSIL.

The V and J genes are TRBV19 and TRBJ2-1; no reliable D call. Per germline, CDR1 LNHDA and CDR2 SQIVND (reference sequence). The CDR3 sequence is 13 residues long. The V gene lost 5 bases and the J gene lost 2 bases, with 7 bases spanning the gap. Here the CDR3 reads CASSLMAYNEQFF. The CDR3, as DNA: TGTGCCAGTAGTTTAATGGCCTACAATGAGCAGTTCTTC.

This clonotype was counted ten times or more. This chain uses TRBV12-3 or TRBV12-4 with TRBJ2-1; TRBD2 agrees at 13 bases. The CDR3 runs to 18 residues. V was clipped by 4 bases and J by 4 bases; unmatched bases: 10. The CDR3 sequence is CASSSTGLAGHNYNEQFF. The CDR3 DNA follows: TGTGCCAGCAGTTCAACGGGACTAGCGGGACACAATTACAATGAGCAGTTCTTC.

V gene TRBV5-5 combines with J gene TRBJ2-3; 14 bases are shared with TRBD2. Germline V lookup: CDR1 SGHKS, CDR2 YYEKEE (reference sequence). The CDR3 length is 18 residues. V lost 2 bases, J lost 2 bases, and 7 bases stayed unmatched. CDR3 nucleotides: TGTGCCAGCAGCTTTGGACTAGCGGGGGGCTCGATCACAGATACGCAGTATTTT. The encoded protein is CASSFGLAGGSITDTQYF.

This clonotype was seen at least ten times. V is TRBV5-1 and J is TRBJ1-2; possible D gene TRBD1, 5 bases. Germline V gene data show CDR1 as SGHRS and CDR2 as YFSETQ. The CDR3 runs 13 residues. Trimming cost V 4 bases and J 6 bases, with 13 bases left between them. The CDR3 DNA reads TGCGCCAGCAGCACTTTTGGGGGAAATGGCTACACCTTC. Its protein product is CASSTFGGNGYTF.

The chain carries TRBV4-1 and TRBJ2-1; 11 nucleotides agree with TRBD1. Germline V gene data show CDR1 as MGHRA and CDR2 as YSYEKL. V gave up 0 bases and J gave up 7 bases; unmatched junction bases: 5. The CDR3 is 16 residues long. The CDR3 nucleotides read TGCGCCAGCAGCCAAGAGGACAGGGGGCTAGTGAATGAGCAGTTCTTC. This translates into CASSQEDRGLVNEQFF.

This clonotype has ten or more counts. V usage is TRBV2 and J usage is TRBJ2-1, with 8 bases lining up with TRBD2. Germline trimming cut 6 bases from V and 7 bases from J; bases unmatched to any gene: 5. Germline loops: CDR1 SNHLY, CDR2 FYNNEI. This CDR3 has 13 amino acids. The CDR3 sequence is CASRPTSENEQFF. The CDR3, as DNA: TGTGCCAGCAGGCCGACTAGCGAGAATGAGCAGTTCTTC.

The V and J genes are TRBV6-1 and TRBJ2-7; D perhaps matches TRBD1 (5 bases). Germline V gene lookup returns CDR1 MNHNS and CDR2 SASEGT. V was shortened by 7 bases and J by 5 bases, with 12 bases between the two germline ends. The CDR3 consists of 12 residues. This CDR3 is CASKSDTHEQYF. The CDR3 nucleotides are TGTGCCAGCAAGTCGGACACCCACGAGCAGTACTTC.

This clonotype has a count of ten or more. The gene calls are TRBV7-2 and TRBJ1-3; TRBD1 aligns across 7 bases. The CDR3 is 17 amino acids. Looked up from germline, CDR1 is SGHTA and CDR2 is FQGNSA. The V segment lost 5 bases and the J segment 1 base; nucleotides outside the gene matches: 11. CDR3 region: CASSPSVGGFSGNTIYF. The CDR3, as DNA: TGTGCCAGCAGCCCCTCCGTAGGGGGCTTTTCTGGAAACACCATATATTTT.